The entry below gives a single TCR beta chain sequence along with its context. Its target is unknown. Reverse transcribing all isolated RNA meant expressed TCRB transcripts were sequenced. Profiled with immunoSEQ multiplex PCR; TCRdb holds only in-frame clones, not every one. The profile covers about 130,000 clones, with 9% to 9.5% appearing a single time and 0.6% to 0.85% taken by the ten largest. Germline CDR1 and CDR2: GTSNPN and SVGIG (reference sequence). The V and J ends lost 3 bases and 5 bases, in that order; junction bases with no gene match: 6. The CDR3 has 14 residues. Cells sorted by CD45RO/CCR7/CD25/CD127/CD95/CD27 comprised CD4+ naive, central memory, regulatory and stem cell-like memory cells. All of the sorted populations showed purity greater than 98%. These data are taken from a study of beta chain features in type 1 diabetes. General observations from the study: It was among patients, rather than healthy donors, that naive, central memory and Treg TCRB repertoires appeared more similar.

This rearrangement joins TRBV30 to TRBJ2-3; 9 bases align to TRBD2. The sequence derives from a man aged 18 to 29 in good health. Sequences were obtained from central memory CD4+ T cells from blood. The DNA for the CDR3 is TGTGCCTGGAGGCCGGGACTAGCAGTAGATACGCAGTATTTT. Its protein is CAWRPGLAVDTQYF.